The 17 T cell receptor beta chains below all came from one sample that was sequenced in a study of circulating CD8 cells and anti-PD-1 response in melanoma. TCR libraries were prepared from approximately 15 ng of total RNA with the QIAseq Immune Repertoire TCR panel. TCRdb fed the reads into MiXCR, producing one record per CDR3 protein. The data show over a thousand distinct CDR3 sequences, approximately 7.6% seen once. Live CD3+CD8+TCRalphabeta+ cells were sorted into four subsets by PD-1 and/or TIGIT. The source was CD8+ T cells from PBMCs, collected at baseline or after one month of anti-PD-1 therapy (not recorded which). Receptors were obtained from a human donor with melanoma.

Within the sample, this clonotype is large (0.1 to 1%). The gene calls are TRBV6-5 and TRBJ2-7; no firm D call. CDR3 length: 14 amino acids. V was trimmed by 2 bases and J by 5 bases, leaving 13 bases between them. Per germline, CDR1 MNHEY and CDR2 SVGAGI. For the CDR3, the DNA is TGTGCCAGCAGTTACGGGGAAGTACAAAACGAGCAGTACTTC. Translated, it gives CASSYGEVQNEQYF.

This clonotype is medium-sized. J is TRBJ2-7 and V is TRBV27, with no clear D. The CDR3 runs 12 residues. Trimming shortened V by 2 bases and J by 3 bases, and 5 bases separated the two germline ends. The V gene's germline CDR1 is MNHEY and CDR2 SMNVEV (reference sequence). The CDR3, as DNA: TGTGCCAGCAGTTTAACCGGCTACGAGCAGTACTTC. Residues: CASSLTGYEQYF.

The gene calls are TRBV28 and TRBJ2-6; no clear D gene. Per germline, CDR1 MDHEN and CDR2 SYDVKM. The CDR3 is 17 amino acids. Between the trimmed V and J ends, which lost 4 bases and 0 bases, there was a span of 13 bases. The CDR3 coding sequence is TGTGCCAGCAGTTCCCAACCGACGGCCTCTGGGGCCAACGTCCTGACTTTC. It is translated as CASSSQPTASGANVLTF.

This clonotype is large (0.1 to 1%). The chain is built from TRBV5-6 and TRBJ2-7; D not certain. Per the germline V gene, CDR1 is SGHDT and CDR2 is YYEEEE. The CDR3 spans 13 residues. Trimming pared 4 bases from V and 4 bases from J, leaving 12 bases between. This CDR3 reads CASSPSTLYEQYF. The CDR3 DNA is TGTGCCAGCAGCCCTTCGACACTATACGAGCAGTACTTC.

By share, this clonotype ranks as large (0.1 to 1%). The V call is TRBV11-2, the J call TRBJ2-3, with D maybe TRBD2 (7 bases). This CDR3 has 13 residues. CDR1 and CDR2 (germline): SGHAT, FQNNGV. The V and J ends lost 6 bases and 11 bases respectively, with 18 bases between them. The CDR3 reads CASSQGRGLGQYF. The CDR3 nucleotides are TGTGCCAGCAGTCAAGGGCGGGGGCTAGGGCAGTATTTT.

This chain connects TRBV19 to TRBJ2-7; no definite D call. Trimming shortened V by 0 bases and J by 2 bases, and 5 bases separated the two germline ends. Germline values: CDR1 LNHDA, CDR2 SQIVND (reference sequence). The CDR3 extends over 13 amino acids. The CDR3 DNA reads TGTGCCAGTAGTATAGACGGAGCCTACGAGCAGTACTTC. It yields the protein CASSIDGAYEQYF.

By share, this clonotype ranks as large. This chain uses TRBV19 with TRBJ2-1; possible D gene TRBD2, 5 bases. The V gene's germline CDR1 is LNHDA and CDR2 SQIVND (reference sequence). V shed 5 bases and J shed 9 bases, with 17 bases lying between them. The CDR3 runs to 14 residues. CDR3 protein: CASSPGLRSGEQFF. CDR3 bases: TGTGCCAGTAGTCCCGGCTTGCGGAGCGGTGAGCAGTTCTTC.

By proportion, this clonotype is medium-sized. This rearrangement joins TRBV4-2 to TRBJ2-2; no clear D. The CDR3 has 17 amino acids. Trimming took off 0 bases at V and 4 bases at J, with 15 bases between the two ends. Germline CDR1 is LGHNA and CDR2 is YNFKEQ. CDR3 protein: CASSQDDLFMGTGELFF. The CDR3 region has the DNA TGTGCCAGCAGCCAAGATGACCTGTTTATGGGCACCGGGGAGCTGTTTTTT.

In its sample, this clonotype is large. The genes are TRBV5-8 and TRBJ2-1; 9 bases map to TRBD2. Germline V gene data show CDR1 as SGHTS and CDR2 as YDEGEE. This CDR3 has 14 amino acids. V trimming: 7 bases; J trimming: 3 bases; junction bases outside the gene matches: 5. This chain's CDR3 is CASLETSGYNEQFF. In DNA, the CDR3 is TGTGCCAGCTTGGAGACTAGCGGCTACAATGAGCAGTTCTTC.

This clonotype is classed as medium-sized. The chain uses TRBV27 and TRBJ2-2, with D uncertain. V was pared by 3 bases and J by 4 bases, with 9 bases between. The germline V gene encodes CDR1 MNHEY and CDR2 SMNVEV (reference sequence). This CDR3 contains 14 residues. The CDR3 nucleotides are TGTGCCAGCAGTTTTAAAAAAAGCACCGGGGAGCTGTTTTTT. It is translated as CASSFKKSTGELFF.

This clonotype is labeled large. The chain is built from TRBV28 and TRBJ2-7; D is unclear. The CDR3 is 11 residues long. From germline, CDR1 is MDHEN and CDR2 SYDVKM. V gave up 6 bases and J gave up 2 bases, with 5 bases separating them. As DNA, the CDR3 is TGTGCCAGCAGCGCACCCTACGAGCAGTACTTC. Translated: CASSAPYEQYF.

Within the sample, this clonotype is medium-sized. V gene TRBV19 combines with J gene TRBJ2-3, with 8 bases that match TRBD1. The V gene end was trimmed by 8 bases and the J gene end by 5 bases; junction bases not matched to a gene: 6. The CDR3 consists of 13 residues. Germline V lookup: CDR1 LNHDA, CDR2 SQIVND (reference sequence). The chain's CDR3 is CASDDRGRDTQYF. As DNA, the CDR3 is TGTGCCAGTGACGACAGGGGAAGAGATACGCAGTATTTT.

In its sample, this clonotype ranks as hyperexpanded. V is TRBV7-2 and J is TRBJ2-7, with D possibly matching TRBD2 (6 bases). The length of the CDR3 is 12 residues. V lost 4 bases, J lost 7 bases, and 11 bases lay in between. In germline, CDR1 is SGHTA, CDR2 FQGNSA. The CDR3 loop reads CASSSQTREQYF. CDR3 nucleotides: TGTGCCAGCAGCTCCCAGACTAGAGAGCAGTACTTC.

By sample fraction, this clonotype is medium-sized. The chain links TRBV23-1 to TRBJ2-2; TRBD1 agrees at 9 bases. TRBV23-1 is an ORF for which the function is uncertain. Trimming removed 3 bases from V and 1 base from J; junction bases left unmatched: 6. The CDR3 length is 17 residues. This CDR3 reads CASSHLDRGVNTGELFF. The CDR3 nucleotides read TGCGCCAGCAGTCATCTGGACAGGGGCGTGAACACCGGGGAGCTGTTTTTT.

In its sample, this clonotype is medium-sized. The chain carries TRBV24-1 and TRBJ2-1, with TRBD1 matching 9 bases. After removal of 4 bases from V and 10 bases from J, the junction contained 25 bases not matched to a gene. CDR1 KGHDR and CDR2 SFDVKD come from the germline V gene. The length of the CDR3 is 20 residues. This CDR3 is CATSDPLGGQGHGGRGEQFF. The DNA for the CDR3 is TGTGCCACCAGTGACCCCCTCGGGGGACAGGGACATGGTGGACGAGGAGAGCAGTTCTTC.

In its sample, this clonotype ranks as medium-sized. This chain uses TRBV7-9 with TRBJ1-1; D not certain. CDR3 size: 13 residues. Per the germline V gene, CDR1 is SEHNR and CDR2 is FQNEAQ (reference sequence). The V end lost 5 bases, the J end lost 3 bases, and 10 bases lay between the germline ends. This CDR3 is CASSPSGDTEAFF. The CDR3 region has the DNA TGTGCCAGCAGCCCCTCGGGAGACACTGAAGCTTTCTTT.

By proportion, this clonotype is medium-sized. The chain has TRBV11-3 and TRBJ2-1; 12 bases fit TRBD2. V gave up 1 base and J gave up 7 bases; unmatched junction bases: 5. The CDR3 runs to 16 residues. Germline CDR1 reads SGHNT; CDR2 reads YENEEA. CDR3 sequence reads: CASSLGGLAGRNEQFF. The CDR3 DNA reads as TGTGCCAGCAGCTTAGGGGGACTAGCGGGTAGGAATGAGCAGTTCTTC.